The 21 T cell receptor beta chains presented below share a single source sample, sequenced in a study of shared clonotypes between healthy human individuals. Sequencing was performed with immunoSEQ multiplex PCR; in TCRdb, only in-frame clones are kept and a portion is missing. The sample includes roughly 1,500,000 clones, approximately 98.5% of them seen just once. Sample: naive CD4+ T cells sorted from blood. The subset was: CD45RA+ positively selected. These receptor sequences come from a man aged 25-45 years in good health.

This chain uses TRBV6-5 with TRBJ1-1; D is perhaps TRBD1 (6 bases). Trimming removed 5 bases from V and 11 bases from J, with 15 bases in between. The CDR3 is 12 amino acids. Germline assignment: CDR1 MNHEY and CDR2 SVGAGI. The chain's CDR3 is CASSGGAGAAFF. The CDR3 DNA sequence: TGTGCCAGCAGTGGGGGGGCAGGGGCTGCTTTCTTT.

The chain uses TRBV29-1 and TRBJ2-1; D may be TRBD2 (6 bases). The CDR3 is 14 residues long. The V gene's germline CDR1 is SQVTM and CDR2 ANQGSEA. The V gene lost 8 bases and the J gene lost 0 bases, with 14 bases spanning the gap. The CDR3 bases are TGCAGCATTTTGGGGAGGAGCTCCTACAATGAGCAGTTCTTC. Amino acid sequence: CSILGRSSYNEQFF.

V and J are TRBV9 and TRBJ2-7, with TRBD2 identical over 10 bases. Germline V CDR1 and CDR2: SGDLS, YYNGEE. The CDR3 sequence is 15 residues long. The ends lost 0 bases at V and 5 bases at J; junction bases unmatched: 5. The CDR3 DNA reads TGTGCCAGCAGCGTAGCCCTAGCGGGAGACCACGAGCAGTACTTC. It codes for CASSVALAGDHEQYF.

The chain links TRBV5-6 to TRBJ2-7, with D uncertain. Germline V gene data show CDR1 as SGHDT and CDR2 as YYEEEE. The V and J ends lost 4 bases and 2 bases respectively, with 7 bases between them. The CDR3 runs to 12 residues. The DNA of the CDR3 is TGTGCCAGCAGCCTGCCCACCTACGAGCAGTACTTC. Its protein is CASSLPTYEQYF.

The rearrangement joins TRBV20-1 to TRBJ2-1; 8 bases align to TRBD2. This CDR3 has 11 residues. V gave up 0 bases and J gave up 15 bases; unmatched junction bases: 4. Germline-derived CDR1 and CDR2 are DFQATT and SNEGSKA (reference sequence). The CDR3, as DNA: TGCAGTGCTAGAGATAGCGGGACTGCGTTCTTC. Its protein product is CSARDSGTAFF.

This chain connects TRBV14 to TRBJ2-1, with 10 bases matching TRBD2. CDR1 and CDR2 (germline): SGHDN, FVKESK. The trim removed 1 base at V and 3 bases at J, leaving 3 bases unmatched. The CDR3 runs 16 residues. CDR3 region: CASSQAQREGYNEQFF. In DNA, the CDR3 is TGTGCCAGCAGCCAAGCCCAGCGGGAGGGCTACAATGAGCAGTTCTTC.

The chain recombines TRBV27 with TRBJ2-3; TRBD2 matches 10 bases. The V gene's germline CDR1 is MNHEY and CDR2 SMNVEV (reference sequence). The CDR3 runs 17 residues. V lost 5 bases to trimming and J lost 4 bases; unmatched junction nucleotides: 12. Here the CDR3 DNA reads TGTGCCAGCAGTCAGCCCGGGACTAGCGTTATCGCAGATACGCAGTATTTT. Its translation: CASSQPGTSVIADTQYF.

V usage is TRBV5-1 and J usage is TRBJ1-1; a weak D match, TRBD1 (5 bases). V gave up 4 bases and J gave up 5 bases, with 18 bases separating them. The CDR3 runs 15 residues. CDR1 and CDR2 (germline): SGHRS, YFSETQ. The CDR3 region is CASSPHVLRGTEAFF. The CDR3 nucleotides read TGCGCCAGCAGCCCCCACGTCCTGAGGGGAACTGAAGCTTTCTTT.

Comments on this clone: The sample contains more than one DNA sequence encoding this CDR3. The rearrangement joins TRBV7-3 to TRBJ2-7; 9 bases fit TRBD2. Germline values: CDR1 SGHTA, CDR2 FQGTGA. The CDR3 is made up of 15 amino acids. Trimming removed 2 bases from V and 0 bases from J; junction bases left unmatched: 2. CDR3 in amino acids: CASSLAGGPSYEQYF. CDR3 bases: TGTGCCAGCAGCTTAGCGGGAGGGCCCTCCTACGAGCAGTACTTC. The variable domain in full, completed from reference TRBV7-3 and TRBJ2-7, reads GAGVSQTPSNKVTEKGKYVELRCDPISGHTALYWYRQSLGQGPEFLIYFQGTGAADDSGLPNDRFFAVRPEGSVSTLKIQRTERGDSAVYLCASSLAGGPSYEQYFGPGTRLTVT.

The chain employs TRBV30 and TRBJ1-4, with 7 bases aligning to TRBD1. V trimming: 2 bases; J trimming: 7 bases; junction bases outside the gene matches: 7. This CDR3 comprises 14 residues. Germline V gene sequence: CDR1 GTSNPN, CDR2 SVGIG (reference sequence). This chain's CDR3 is CAWSLTGRGEKLFF. The CDR3, as DNA: TGTGCCTGGAGTCTGACAGGGCGCGGTGAAAAACTGTTTTTT.

The V gene is TRBV27, the J gene TRBJ2-3; 8 positions match TRBD2. Trimming took 5 bases from V and 2 from J; bases not matched to a gene: 15. The germline V gene encodes CDR1 MNHEY and CDR2 SMNVEV (reference sequence). This CDR3 region has 18 residues. This CDR3 reads CASSPLATGRALTDTQYF. The CDR3 DNA follows: TGTGCCAGCAGTCCCTTAGCCACCGGGAGGGCCCTCACAGATACGCAGTATTTT.

This clone was detected only once. The chain carries TRBV5-1 and TRBJ1-1, with D possibly being TRBD1 (6 bases). The ends were cut back, 0 bases at V and 1 base at J, with 10 bases in the middle. This CDR3 has 15 residues. The germline CDR1 and CDR2 sequences are SGHRS and YFSETQ. CDR3 sequence (DNA): TGCGCCAGCAGCTTGGGTGGGGGCGAGAACACTGAAGCTTTCTTT. Translating gives CASSLGGGENTEAFF.

V and J are TRBV18 and TRBJ2-1; TRBD2 is a possible D gene (6 bases). Germline V lookup: CDR1 KGHSH, CDR2 LQKENI. V shed 6 bases and J shed 7 bases, with 25 bases lying between them. CDR3 size: 17 residues. The chain's CDR3 is CASSSPEVGGPGNEQFF. The CDR3 DNA sequence: TGTGCCAGCTCCTCCCCGGAGGTCGGAGGGCCGGGGAATGAGCAGTTCTTC.

The J gene is TRBJ2-5, the V gene TRBV5-6; possible D gene TRBD1, 6 bases. Trimming shortened V by 0 bases and J by 4 bases, and 13 bases separated the two germline ends. Germline V gene lookup returns CDR1 SGHDT and CDR2 YYEEEE. The length of the CDR3 is 15 residues. The CDR3 sequence: CASSLVRGLGETQYF. The DNA for the CDR3 is TGTGCCAGCAGCTTGGTCAGGGGATTAGGAGAGACCCAGTACTTC.

The chain uses TRBV28 and TRBJ2-7; 8 bases are shared with TRBD2. J lost 6 bases, V lost 10 bases, and 8 bases had no gene match. CDR1 and CDR2 (germline): MDHEN, SYDVKM. The CDR3 consists of 12 residues. The CDR3 DNA reads TGTGCCACGGGGGGGACGGTTCGCGAGCAGTACTTC. Its protein is CATGGTVREQYF.

The V gene is TRBV25-1, the J gene TRBJ1-1; D possibly corresponds to TRBD1 (5 bases). Germline lookup yields CDR1 MGHDK and CDR2 SYGVNS. This CDR3 has 15 residues. Deletions cut 5 bases from V and 0 bases from J, with 13 bases between. In DNA form, the CDR3 reads TGTGCCAGCAGTTTAGGGGCAACAATGAACACTGAAGCTTTCTTT. As protein: CASSLGATMNTEAFF.

The chain couples TRBV29-1 to TRBJ2-1, with TRBD2 matching 7 bases. The germline CDR1 and CDR2 sequences are SQVTM and ANQGSEA. The CDR3 contains 13 residues. Trimming at V came to 7 bases and at J to 9 bases, leaving 12 bases not matched to a gene. The CDR3, as DNA: TGCAGCGGTGACTCCGCCGGGGGGACTGAGCAGTTCTTC. Its protein product is CSGDSAGGTEQFF.

The V gene is TRBV25-1, the J gene TRBJ2-7, with 9 bases fitting TRBD1. Trimming at V came to 4 bases and at J to 6 bases, leaving 13 bases not matched to a gene. Germline V CDR1 and CDR2: MGHDK, SYGVNS. The CDR3 is 16 residues long. CDR3 region: CASSASTGGQGGEQYF. CDR3 bases: TGTGCCAGCAGTGCCTCTACAGGGGGCCAGGGGGGCGAGCAGTACTTC.

The chain is built from TRBV6-5 and TRBJ1-1; 9 nucleotides align to TRBD1. V shed 0 bases, J shed 4 bases, and the junction held 6 bases outside the gene matches. Germline CDR1 and CDR2: MNHEY and SVGAGI. The CDR3 length is 16 residues. As DNA, the CDR3 is TGTGCCAGCAGTTACTCTTGGGGGACAGGGATCACTGAAGCTTTCTTT. It codes for CASSYSWGTGITEAFF.

This chain connects TRBV27 to TRBJ1-2; D possibly corresponds to TRBD1 (5 bases). This CDR3 is built from 14 residues. The V gene lost 6 bases and the J gene lost 7 bases, with 18 bases spanning the gap. Germline assignment: CDR1 MNHEY and CDR2 SMNVEV (reference sequence). The CDR3 loop reads CASSPPGENSGYTF. The CDR3 bases are TGTGCCAGCAGCCCGCCGGGGGAAAATAGTGGCTACACCTTC.

The J gene is TRBJ1-2, the V gene TRBV28; maybe TRBD1 (6 bases). The V gene's germline CDR1 is MDHEN and CDR2 SYDVKM. Trimming cost V 4 bases and J 4 bases, with 13 bases left between them. There are 14 residues in the CDR3. CDR3 sequence: CASSSEGGFYGYTF. The CDR3, as DNA: TGTGCCAGCAGTTCCGAGGGGGGGTTCTATGGCTACACCTTC.